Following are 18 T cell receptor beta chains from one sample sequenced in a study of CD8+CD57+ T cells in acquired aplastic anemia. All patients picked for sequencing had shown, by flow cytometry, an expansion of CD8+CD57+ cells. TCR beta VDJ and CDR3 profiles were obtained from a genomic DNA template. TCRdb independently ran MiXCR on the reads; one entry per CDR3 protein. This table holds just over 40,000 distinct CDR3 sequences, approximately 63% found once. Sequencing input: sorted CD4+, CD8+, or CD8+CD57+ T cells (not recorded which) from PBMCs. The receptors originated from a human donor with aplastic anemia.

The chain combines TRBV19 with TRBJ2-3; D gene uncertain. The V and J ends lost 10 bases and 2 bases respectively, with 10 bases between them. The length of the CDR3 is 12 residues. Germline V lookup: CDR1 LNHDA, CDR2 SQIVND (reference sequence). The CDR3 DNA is TGTGCCACCGCCTCGACCACAGATACGCAGTATTTT. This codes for CATASTTDTQYF.

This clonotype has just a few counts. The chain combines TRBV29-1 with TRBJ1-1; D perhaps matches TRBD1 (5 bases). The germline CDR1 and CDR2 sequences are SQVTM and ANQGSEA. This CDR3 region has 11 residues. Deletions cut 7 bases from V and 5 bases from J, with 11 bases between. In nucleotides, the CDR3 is TGCAGCGCGTATCAGGGAACTGAAGCTTTCTTT. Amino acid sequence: CSAYQGTEAFF.

The CDR3 reads CATSDIENYGYTF. The CDR3 region has the DNA TGTGCCACCAGTGATATAGAAAACTATGGCTACACCTTC. The chain carries TRBV24-1 and TRBJ1-2, with unresolved D. This CDR3 contains 13 residues. Trimming cost V 3 bases and J 2 bases, with 6 bases left between them. In germline, CDR1 is KGHDR, CDR2 SFDVKD.

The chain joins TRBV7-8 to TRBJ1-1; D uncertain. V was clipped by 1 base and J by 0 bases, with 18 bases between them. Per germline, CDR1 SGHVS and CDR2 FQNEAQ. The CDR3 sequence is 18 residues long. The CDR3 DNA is TGTGCCAGCAGCTTAGTTCAGGTACCTACATTAATGAACACTGAAGCTTTCTTT. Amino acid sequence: CASSLVQVPTLMNTEAFF.

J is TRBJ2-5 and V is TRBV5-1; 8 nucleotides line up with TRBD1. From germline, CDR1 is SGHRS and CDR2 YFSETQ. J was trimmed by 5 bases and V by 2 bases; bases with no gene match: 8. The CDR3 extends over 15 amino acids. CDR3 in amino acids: CASSLNRGRGETQYF. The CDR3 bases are TGCGCCAGCAGCTTAAACAGGGGGAGAGGGGAGACCCAGTACTTC.

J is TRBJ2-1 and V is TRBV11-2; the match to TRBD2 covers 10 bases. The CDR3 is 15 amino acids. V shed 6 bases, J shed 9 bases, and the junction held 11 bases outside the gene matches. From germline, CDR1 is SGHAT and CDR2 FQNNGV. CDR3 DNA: TGTGCCAGCAGGCGTCTAGCGGGGGCTGGGGGTGAGCAGTTCTTC. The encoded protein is CASRRLAGAGGEQFF.

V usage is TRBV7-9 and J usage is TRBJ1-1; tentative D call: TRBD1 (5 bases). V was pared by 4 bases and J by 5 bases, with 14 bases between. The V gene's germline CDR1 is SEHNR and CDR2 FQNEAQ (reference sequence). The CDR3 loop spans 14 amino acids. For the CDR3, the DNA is TGTGCCAGCAGCTCCCCAAATCACAGGACTGAAGCTTTCTTT. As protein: CASSSPNHRTEAFF.

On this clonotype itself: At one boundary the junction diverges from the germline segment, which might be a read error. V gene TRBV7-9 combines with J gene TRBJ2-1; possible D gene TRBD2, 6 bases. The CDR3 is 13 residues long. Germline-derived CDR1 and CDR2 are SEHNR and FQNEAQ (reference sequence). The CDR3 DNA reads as TGTGCCAGCAGCTCGACTAGTAACAACGAGCAGTTCTTC. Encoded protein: CASSSTSNNEQFF. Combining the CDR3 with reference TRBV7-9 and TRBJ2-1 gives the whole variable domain DTGVSQNPRHKITKRGQNVTFRCDPISEHNRLYWYRQTLGQGPEFLTYFQNEAQLEKSRLLSDRFSAERPKGSFSTLEIQRTEQGDSAMYLCASSSTSNNEQFFGPGTRLTVL.

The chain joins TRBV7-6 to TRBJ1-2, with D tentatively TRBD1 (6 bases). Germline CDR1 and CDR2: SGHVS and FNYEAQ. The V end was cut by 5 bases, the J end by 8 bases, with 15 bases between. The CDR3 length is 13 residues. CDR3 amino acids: CASSRGPSKGYTF. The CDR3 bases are TGTGCCAGCAGCCGGGGGCCTTCCAAAGGCTACACCTTC.

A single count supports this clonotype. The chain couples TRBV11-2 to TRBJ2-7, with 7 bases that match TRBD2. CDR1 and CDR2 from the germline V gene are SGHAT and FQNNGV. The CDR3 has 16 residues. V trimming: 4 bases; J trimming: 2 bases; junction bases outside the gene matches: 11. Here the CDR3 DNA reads TGTGCCAGCAGCTGGGGCGGGGGACTGACAGCCTACGAGCAGTACTTC. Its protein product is CASSWGGGLTAYEQYF.

CDR3 region: CASSGAAGGNGYTF. The CDR3 DNA reads TGTGCCAGCAGTGGGGCGGCAGGGGGTAATGGCTACACCTTC. The genes are TRBV2 and TRBJ1-2; 7 bases align to TRBD1. V was pared by 4 bases and J by 6 bases, with 8 bases of the junction left unmatched. This CDR3 has 14 amino acids. CDR1 SNHLY and CDR2 FYNNEI come from the germline V gene.

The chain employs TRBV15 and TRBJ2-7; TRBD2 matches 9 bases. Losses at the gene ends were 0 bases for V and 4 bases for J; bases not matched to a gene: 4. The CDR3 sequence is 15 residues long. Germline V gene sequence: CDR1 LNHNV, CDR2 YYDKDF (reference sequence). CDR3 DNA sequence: TGTGCCACCAGCAGAGAAGGTAGCGGGGGTTACGAGCAGTACTTC. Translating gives CATSREGSGGYEQYF.

The CDR3 DNA sequence: TGTGCCAGTAGTCGCGAAGGGGGCGGCCCAGATACGCAGTATTTT. It translates to CASSREGGGPDTQYF. This chain links TRBV19 with TRBJ2-3; 7 bases match TRBD1. CDR3 length equals 15 residues. CDR1 LNHDA and CDR2 SQIVND come from the germline V gene (reference sequence). The trim removed 5 bases at V and 4 bases at J, leaving 9 bases unmatched.

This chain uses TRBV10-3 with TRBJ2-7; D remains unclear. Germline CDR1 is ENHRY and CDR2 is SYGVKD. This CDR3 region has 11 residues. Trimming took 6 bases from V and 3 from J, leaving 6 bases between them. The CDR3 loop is CAIRAGYEQYF. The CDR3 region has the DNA TGTGCCATCAGGGCAGGCTACGAGCAGTACTTC.

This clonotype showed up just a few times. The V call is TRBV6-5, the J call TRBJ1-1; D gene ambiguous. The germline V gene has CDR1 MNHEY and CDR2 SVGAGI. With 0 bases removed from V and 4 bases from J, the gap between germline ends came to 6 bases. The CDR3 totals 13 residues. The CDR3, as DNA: TGTGCCAGCAGTTACTCCCCGGCCACTGAAGCTTTCTTT. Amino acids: CASSYSPATEAFF.

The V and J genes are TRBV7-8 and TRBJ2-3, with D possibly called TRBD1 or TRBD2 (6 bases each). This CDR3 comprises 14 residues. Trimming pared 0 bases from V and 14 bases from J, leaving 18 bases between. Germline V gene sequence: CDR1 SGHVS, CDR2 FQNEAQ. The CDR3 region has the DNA TGTGCCAGCAGCTTAGCGACTCCGGGGGCCGCACTGTATTTT. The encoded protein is CASSLATPGAALYF.

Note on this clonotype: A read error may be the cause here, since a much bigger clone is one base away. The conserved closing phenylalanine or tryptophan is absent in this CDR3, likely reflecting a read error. CDR3 loop: CASSYSAGATYEQYS. In DNA, the CDR3 is TGTGCCAGCAGTTACTCGGCAGGGGCGACCTACGAGCAGTACTCC. This chain uses TRBV7-8 with TRBJ2-7; TRBD1 is a possible D gene (6 bases). The V end lost 6 bases, the J end lost 2 bases, and 17 bases lay between the germline ends. The CDR3 runs to 15 residues. The germline V gene has CDR1 SGHVS and CDR2 FQNEAQ.

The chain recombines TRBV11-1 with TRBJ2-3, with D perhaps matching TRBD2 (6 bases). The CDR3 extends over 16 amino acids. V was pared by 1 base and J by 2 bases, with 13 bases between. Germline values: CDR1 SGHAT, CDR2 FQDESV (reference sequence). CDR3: CASSLGSSVSTDTQYF. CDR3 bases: TGTGCCAGCAGCTTAGGGTCTAGCGTTTCCACAGATACGCAGTATTTT.